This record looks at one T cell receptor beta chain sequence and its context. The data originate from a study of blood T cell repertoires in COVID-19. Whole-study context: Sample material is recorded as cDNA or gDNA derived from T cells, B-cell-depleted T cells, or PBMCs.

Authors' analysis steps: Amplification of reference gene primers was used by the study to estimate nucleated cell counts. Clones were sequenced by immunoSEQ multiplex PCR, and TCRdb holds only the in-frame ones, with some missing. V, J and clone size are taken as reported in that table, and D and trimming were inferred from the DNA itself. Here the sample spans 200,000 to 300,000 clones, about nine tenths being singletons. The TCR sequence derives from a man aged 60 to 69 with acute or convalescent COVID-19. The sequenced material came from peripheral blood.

The CDR3 here is CASSWASGRAGEQFF. The CDR3 DNA follows: TGTGCCAGCAGCTGGGCTAGCGGGAGGGCTGGTGAGCAGTTCTTC. V usage is TRBV5-5 and J usage is TRBJ2-1; TRBD2 agrees at 12 bases. Germline-derived CDR1 and CDR2 are SGHKS and YYEKEE (reference sequence). The CDR3 spans 15 residues. Unmatched junction bases numbered 7, after V lost 3 bases and J lost 9 bases. Using reference TRBV5-5 and TRBJ2-1 for the parts outside the CDR3, the full variable domain is DAGVTQSPTHLIKTRGQQVTLRCSPISGHKSVSWYQQVLGQGPQFIFQYYEKEERGRGNFPDRFSARQFPNYSSELNVNALLLGDSALYLCASSWASGRAGEQFFGPGTRLTVL.